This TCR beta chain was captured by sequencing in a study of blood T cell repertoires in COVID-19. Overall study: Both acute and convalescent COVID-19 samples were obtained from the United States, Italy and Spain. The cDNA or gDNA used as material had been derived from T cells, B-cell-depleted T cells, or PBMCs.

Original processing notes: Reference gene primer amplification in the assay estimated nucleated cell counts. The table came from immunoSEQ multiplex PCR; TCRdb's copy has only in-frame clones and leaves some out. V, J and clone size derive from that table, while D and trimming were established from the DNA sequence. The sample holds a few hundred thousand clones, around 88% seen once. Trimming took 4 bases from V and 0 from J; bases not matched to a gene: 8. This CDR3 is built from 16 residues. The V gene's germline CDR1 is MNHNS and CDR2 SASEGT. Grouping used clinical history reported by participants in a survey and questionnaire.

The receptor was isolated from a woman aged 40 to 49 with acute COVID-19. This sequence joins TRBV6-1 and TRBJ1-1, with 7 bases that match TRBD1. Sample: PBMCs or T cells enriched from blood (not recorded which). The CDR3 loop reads CASSASTGYMNTEAFF. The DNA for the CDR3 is TGTGCCAGCAGTGCCTCGACAGGGTATATGAACACTGAAGCTTTCTTT.